Listed below are T cell receptor beta chains from one sample, sequenced in a study of PD-1 blockade in mismatch repair-deficient tumors. Profiled with immunoSEQ multiplex PCR; TCRdb holds only in-frame clones, not every one. Altogether approximately 38,000 clones are present, 70% to 90% being singletons, with the ten largest covering about 4%. The sequencing here drew on peripheral blood, taken 76 weeks after starting pembrolizumab. The receptors stem from an adult with mismatch repair-deficient cancer. Each CDR3 is given with its conserved first and last residue. D genes are given only for firm matches. Clone size is not always given. Where it is, it says once, few, many or a class for expanded clones.

v_gene: TRBV6-1; j_gene: TRBJ2-3; abundance: -; d_gene: -; CDR3aa: CASSEARLASTDTQYF; CDR3nt: TGTGCCAGCAGTGAAGCTAGGCTAGCTTCAACAGATACGCAGTATTTT
v_gene: TRBV25-1; j_gene: TRBJ1-1; abundance: -; d_gene: -; CDR3aa: CASTGGADKAFF; CDR3nt: TGTGCCAGCACTGGGGGGGCGGACAAAGCTTTCTTT
v_gene: TRBV7-2; j_gene: TRBJ1-1; abundance: -; d_gene: -; CDR3aa: CASSAGRVNTEAFF; CDR3nt: TGTGCCAGCAGCGCAGGACGGGTAAACACTGAAGCTTTCTTT
v_gene: TRBV7-2; j_gene: TRBJ1-1; abundance: once; d_gene: TRBD1; CDR3aa: CASSLAYRQGAFF; CDR3nt: TGTGCCAGCAGCTTAGCGTATCGACAGGGGGCTTTCTTT
v_gene: TRBV19; j_gene: TRBJ2-1; abundance: -; d_gene: TRBD2; CDR3aa: CASSRTRLAGGSSYNEQFF; CDR3nt: TGTGCCAGTAGTCGAACCCGACTAGCGGGAGGGAGCTCCTACAATGAGCAGTTCTTC
v_gene: TRBV27; j_gene: TRBJ1-1; abundance: -; d_gene: -; CDR3aa: CASSYRLNTEAFF; CDR3nt: TGTGCCAGCAGTTACAGGTTGAACACTGAAGCTTTCTTT
v_gene: TRBV6-5; j_gene: TRBJ2-7; abundance: -; d_gene: -; CDR3aa: CASTQAYEQYF; CDR3nt: TGTGCCAGCACCCAGGCCTACGAGCAGTACTTC
v_gene: TRBV13; j_gene: TRBJ2-5; abundance: once; d_gene: TRBD2; CDR3aa: CASSLELAGVKTQYF; CDR3nt: TGTGCCAGCAGCTTAGAACTAGCGGGAGTAAAGACCCAGTACTTC
v_gene: TRBV7-9; j_gene: TRBJ2-1; abundance: -; d_gene: -; CDR3aa: CASSAPGQRESNEQFF; CDR3nt: TGTGCCAGCAGCGCCCCGGGTCAAAGGGAAAGCAATGAGCAGTTCTTC
v_gene: TRBV19; j_gene: TRBJ2-5; abundance: -; d_gene: TRBD2; CDR3aa: CASSILAGVRETQYF; CDR3nt: TGTGCCAGTAGTATCTTAGCGGGAGTGCGGGAGACCCAGTACTTC
v_gene: TRBV19; j_gene: TRBJ2-7; abundance: -; d_gene: TRBD2; CDR3aa: CASSPGTSGYEQYF; CDR3nt: TGTGCCAGTAGCCCGGGGACTAGCGGGTACGAGCAGTACTTC
v_gene: TRBV13; j_gene: TRBJ2-1; abundance: -; d_gene: TRBD2; CDR3aa: CASSLGSAGVRNEQFF; CDR3nt: TGTGCCAGCAGCTTAGGCTCGGCGGGAGTACGCAATGAGCAGTTCTTC
v_gene: TRBV7-3; j_gene: TRBJ2-5; abundance: -; d_gene: TRBD2; CDR3aa: CASSYSGRYETQYF; CDR3nt: TGTGCCAGCAGCTATAGCGGGAGGTACGAGACCCAGTACTTC
v_gene: TRBV11-2; j_gene: TRBJ2-1; abundance: -; d_gene: TRBD2; CDR3aa: CASSSGLAGLYNEQFF; CDR3nt: TGTGCCAGCAGCTCGGGACTAGCGGGCCTCTACAATGAGCAGTTCTTC
v_gene: TRBV9; j_gene: TRBJ2-1; abundance: -; d_gene: TRBD2; CDR3aa: CASSVALSGSTHEQFF; CDR3nt: TGTGCCAGCAGCGTAGCTCTTAGCGGGAGTACCCATGAGCAGTTCTTC
v_gene: TRBV7-9; j_gene: TRBJ1-1; abundance: -; d_gene: -; CDR3aa: CASSIGQPFTEAFF; CDR3nt: TGTGCCAGCAGCATAGGACAGCCGTTCACTGAAGCTTTCTTT
v_gene: TRBV14; j_gene: TRBJ1-2; abundance: -; d_gene: TRBD1; CDR3aa: CASSHGTGGSYGYTF; CDR3nt: TGTGCCAGCAGCCATGGGACAGGGGGCAGCTATGGCTACACCTTC
v_gene: TRBV11-3; j_gene: TRBJ2-1; abundance: -; d_gene: TRBD2; CDR3aa: CASSLEGTSGRGEQFF; CDR3nt: TGTGCCAGCAGCTTGGAGGGGACTAGCGGGAGAGGTGAGCAGTTCTTC
v_gene: TRBV4-1; j_gene: TRBJ2-3; abundance: -; d_gene: -; CDR3aa: CASSQVGGRDTQYF; CDR3nt: TGCGCCAGCAGCCAAGTAGGGGGGAGGGATACGCAGTATTTT
v_gene: TRBV18; j_gene: TRBJ1-5; abundance: -; d_gene: -; CDR3aa: CASSPDSNQPQHF; CDR3nt: TGTGCCAGCTCACCAGACAGCAATCAGCCCCAGCATTTT